A selection of T cell receptor beta chains follows, all from one sample in a study of blood T cell repertoires in COVID-19. Some clones are missing from TCRdb's copy, which holds only in-frame ones; the method was immunoSEQ multiplex PCR. The sample consists of about 220,000 clones, around 85% of them appearing once. The sample comprised peripheral blood. These receptors were collected from a woman in her 70s with COVID-19, enrolled during active disease. Both conserved end residues are part of each CDR3. Each record gives: clone size, D gene, V gene, J gene, CDR3 protein, CDR3 DNA. A D gene is named only where the DNA matches it firmly. Size is stated for part of the rows, as once, few or many counts, or as a class when the clone is expanded.

>few|-|TRBV6-2/TRBV6-3|TRBJ1-5
CASSWGHKDQPQHF
TGTGCCAGCAGTTGGGGACACAAGGATCAGCCCCAGCATTTT
>-|TRBD1|TRBV7-2|TRBJ1-2
CASSQQADRSFTF
TGTGCCAGCAGCCAACAGGCGGACAGGTCGTTCACCTTC
>few|-|TRBV29-1|TRBJ1-1
CSVYRGQNTEAFF
TGCAGCGTTTATAGAGGACAGAACACTGAAGCTTTCTTT
>-|TRBD2|TRBV5-1|TRBJ2-1
CASSSNPTSGSYNEQFF
TGCGCCAGCAGCTCGAACCCGACTAGCGGGAGTTACAATGAGCAGTTCTTC
>-|-|TRBV30|TRBJ2-2
CAWKRQGLDTGELFF
TGTGCCTGGAAGCGCCAGGGGTTGGACACCGGGGAGCTGTTTTTT
>-|-|TRBV6-5|TRBJ1-1
CASSYRYGGITEAFF
TGTGCCAGCAGTTACCGTTATGGGGGGATCACTGAAGCTTTCTTT
>-|TRBD2|TRBV5-1|TRBJ2-1
CASSLAGTSSGGNEQFF
TGCGCCAGCAGCTTGGCCGGAACTAGCAGCGGGGGGAATGAGCAGTTCTTC
>-|TRBD1|TRBV6-6|TRBJ1-2
CASSSHRQGYGYTF
TGTGCCAGCAGTAGTCATAGACAGGGATATGGCTACACCTTC
>-|TRBD2|TRBV7-8|TRBJ2-7
CASSLGPSAGGYHYEQYF
TGTGCCAGCAGCTTAGGGCCTTCAGCGGGAGGGTACCACTACGAGCAGTACTTC
>-|-|TRBV25-1|TRBJ2-1
CASSESGLVAVF
TGTGCCAGCAGTGAATCGGGACTTGTCGCCGTCTTC
>-|-|TRBV9|TRBJ2-3
CASSALGPETESQYF
TGTGCCAGCAGCGCGCTCGGACCCGAGACAGAATCGCAGTATTTT
>-|TRBD2|TRBV11-2|TRBJ2-1
CASSLSPAGEYNEQFF
TGTGCCAGCAGCTTATCCCCAGCGGGGGAATACAATGAGCAGTTCTTC
>-|-|TRBV3-1/TRBV3-2|TRBJ1-5
CASSHRQPSLNNQPQHF
TGTGCCAGCAGCCATCGACAGCCGTCTCTTAACAATCAGCCCCAGCATTTT
>-|-|TRBV25-1|TRBJ1-1
CASRLGGDTEAFF
TGTGCCAGCAGGCTGGGGGGGGACACTGAAGCTTTCTTT
>-|-|TRBV21-1|TRBJ1-5
CASSKERGGRTTNQPQHF
TGTGCCAGCAGCAAAGAAAGGGGGGGGCGGACTACTAATCAGCCCCAGCATTTT
>-|-|TRBV5-6|TRBJ1-2
CASSPAGLVHGYTF
TGTGCCAGCAGCCCGGCGGGATTAGTTCATGGCTACACCTTC
>-|-|TRBV18|TRBJ1-2
CASSPTSEGVNYGYTF
TGTGCCAGCTCACCAACTTCTGAAGGAGTCAACTATGGCTACACCTTC
>-|TRBD2|TRBV9|TRBJ2-3
CASSVAPSGGPWAQYF
TGTGCCAGCAGCGTAGCGCCTAGCGGGGGCCCTTGGGCGCAGTATTTT
>few|-|TRBV12-5|TRBJ1-6
CASGFPGPQGNSPLHF
TGTGCTAGTGGTTTTCCTGGACCTCAGGGTAATTCACCCCTCCACTTT
>-|TRBD1|TRBV5-1|TRBJ1-2
CASSLVQGAQGYGYTF
TGCGCCAGCAGCTTGGTACAGGGGGCGCAAGGCTATGGCTACACCTTC
>-|TRBD1|TRBV19|TRBJ2-7
CASSFQAGTGGEQYF
TGTGCCAGTAGTTTCCAGGCCGGGACAGGGGGCGAGCAGTACTTC
>once|-|TRBV15|TRBJ2-5
CATSRDQWETQYF
TGTGCCACCAGCAGAGACCAGTGGGAGACCCAGTACTTC
>-|-|TRBV7-3|TRBJ1-5
CASSLGSQPQHF
TGTGCCAGCAGCTTGGGGAGTCAGCCCCAGCATTTT
>few|TRBD1|TRBV2|TRBJ1-6
CASSSSQTGGSSPLHF
TGTGCCAGCAGTTCTAGCCAGACAGGGGGCTCTTCACCCCTCCACTTT
>-|TRBD1|TRBV7-2|TRBJ2-6
CASSLDGTAFSGANVLTF
TGTGCCAGCAGCTTAGACGGGACAGCCTTCTCTGGGGCCAACGTCCTGACTTTC
>once|TRBD2|TRBV9|TRBJ2-3
CASNGLAGLADTQYF
TGTGCCAGCAACGGACTAGCGGGGTTGGCAGATACGCAGTATTTT
>-|-|TRBV24-1|TRBJ2-5
CATSDSGSKETQYF
TGTGCCACCAGTGACTCCGGGTCAAAAGAGACCCAGTACTTC
>many|-|TRBV10-3|TRBJ2-1
CAISGAVNEQFF
TGTGCCATCAGTGGTGCGGTCAATGAGCAGTTCTTC
>few|-|TRBV6-5|TRBJ2-2
CASSYSRTGELFF
TGTGCCAGCAGTTACTCGCGCACCGGGGAGCTGTTTTTT
>-|-|TRBV19|TRBJ1-5
CASSIRTGSSNQPQHF
TGTGCCAGTAGTATTAGGACGGGATCGAGCAATCAGCCCCAGCATTTT
>-|TRBD1|TRBV29-1|TRBJ1-1
CSVIRGRGLMNTEAFF
TGCAGCGTGATCAGGGGGCGAGGCCTCATGAACACTGAAGCTTTCTTT